Here is one T cell receptor (beta chain) with its context. There are 15 residues in the CDR3. V was pared by 5 bases and J by 7 bases, with 14 bases of the junction left unmatched. Germline V lookup: CDR1 SGHTA, CDR2 FQGNSA. Seattle participants joined during active infection and were tracked over time. Original methodology: Amplification of reference gene primers provided the estimated nucleated cell counts. Method: immunoSEQ multiplex PCR; TCRdb's copy keeps in-frame clones and lacks some. Clone size and the V and J calls come from that table; the DNA yielded D and trimming. The repertoire has around 400,000 clones, roughly 86% of them found once; the top ten carry around 9.3%. This sample is part of a study of blood T cell repertoires in COVID-19.

The sequence was collected from a woman in her thirties with COVID-19, enrolled during active disease. The rearrangement uses TRBV7-2 and TRBJ2-7; 7 bases fit TRBD2. The sample consisted of peripheral blood. In DNA, the CDR3 is TGTGCCAGCAGCCCCGTGTCCGGCGGGCGGGGGGAGCAGTACTTC. Translating gives CASSPVSGGRGEQYF.